One sample yielded the 2 T cell receptor beta chains listed below, sequenced in a study of type 1 regulatory T cells. MiXCR, applied by TCRdb to the reads, yields one record per CDR3 protein. The sample carries more than 60,000 distinct CDR3 sequences, approximately 50% recorded once. These receptors' antigens are unknown. Sequenced input: cultured non-Tr1 T cells, either the whole culture or a sorted T cell fraction (not recorded which). Every receptor here comes from a human donor in good health.

This rearrangement joins TRBV3-1 to TRBJ2-7, with TRBD1 matching 9 bases. This CDR3 spans 16 amino acids. The V gene's germline CDR1 is LGHDT and CDR2 YNNKEL (reference sequence). V lost 0 bases, J lost 5 bases, and 8 bases stayed unmatched. The CDR3: CASSQDRDRGIHEQYF. The CDR3 DNA is TGTGCCAGCAGCCAAGATCGCGACAGGGGGATACACGAGCAGTACTTC.

J is TRBJ2-7 and V is TRBV7-9, with a weak D call TRBD1 (7 bases). Between the trimmed V and J ends, which lost 4 bases and 1 base, there was a span of 11 bases. The CDR3 contains 14 residues. Germline V gene sequence: CDR1 SEHNR, CDR2 FQNEAQ (reference sequence). The CDR3 loop is CASSSGGGSYEQYF. Written as DNA, the CDR3 is TGTGCCAGCAGCTCAGGGGGAGGATCCTACGAGCAGTACTTC.